This T cell receptor (beta chain) comes out of a study of blood T cells in healthy people across ages. This clonotype occurred many times. Trimming took 11 bases from V and 3 from J, leaving 14 bases between them. In germline, CDR1 is ENHRY, CDR2 SYGVKD. The CDR3 length is 12 residues. Sample-barcoded 5' priming and a J-beta primer mix drove a second PCR of 7 to 11 cycles. TCRdb used MiXCR to reprocess the 5' RACE reads, holding one entry per CDR3 protein. The top ten clones hold 15% to 20% of a sample with about 780,000 distinct CDR3 sequences, more than 35% of them seen once. The V gene is TRBV10-3, the J gene TRBJ2-7; D may match TRBD1 or TRBD2 (5 bases each). Input material: blood. This TCR derives from a man older than 75 in good health. The CDR3 reads CAARGDGYEQYF. In DNA form, the CDR3 reads TGTGCCGCCAGAGGGGATGGCTACGAGCAGTACTTC.